The T cell receptor (beta chain) under discussion was sequenced for a study of cytomegalovirus exposure and HLA in healthy donors. A note on this clone: What it binds is not known.

J lost 5 bases, V lost 3 bases, and 3 bases had no gene match. This CDR3 comprises 15 residues. CDR1 MDHEN and CDR2 SYDVKM come from the germline V gene. The PCR contained 60 Vbeta and 13 Jbeta primers. Using immunoSEQ multiplex PCR, the repertoire was profiled, and TCRdb retains in-frame clones only, with some absent. The table records approximately 84,000 clones, approximately 82% of them present only once. Study-wide points: In an earlier analysis, productive rearrangement rates for most beta V segments clustered near 87% or 30%.

This chain uses TRBV28 with TRBJ1-5; TRBD1 agrees at 11 bases. The clonotype originates from a man aged 35 to 55 in good health and CMV-seronegative. Sequencing input: PBMCs. This CDR3 reads CASSFGQGADQPQHF. The CDR3 region has the DNA TGTGCCAGCAGTTTCGGACAGGGGGCGGATCAGCCCCAGCATTTT. The full variable domain, its missing parts supplied by reference TRBV28 and TRBJ1-5, is DVKVTQSSRYLVKRTGEKVFLECVQDMDHENMFWYRQDPGLGLRLIYFSYDVKMKEKGDIPEGYSVSREKKERFSLILESASTNQTSMYLCASSFGQGADQPQHFGDGTRLSIL.